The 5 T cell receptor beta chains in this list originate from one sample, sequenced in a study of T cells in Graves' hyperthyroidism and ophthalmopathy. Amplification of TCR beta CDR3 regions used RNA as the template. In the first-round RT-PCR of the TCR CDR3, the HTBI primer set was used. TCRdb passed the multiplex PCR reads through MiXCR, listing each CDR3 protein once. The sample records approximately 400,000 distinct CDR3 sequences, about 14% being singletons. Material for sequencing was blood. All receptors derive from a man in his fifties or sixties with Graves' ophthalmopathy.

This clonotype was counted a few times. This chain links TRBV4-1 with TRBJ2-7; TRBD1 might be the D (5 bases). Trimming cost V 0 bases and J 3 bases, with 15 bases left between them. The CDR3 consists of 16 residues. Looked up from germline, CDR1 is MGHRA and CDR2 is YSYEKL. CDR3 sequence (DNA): TGCGCCAGCAGCCAAGAAAATGAGTGGCAGGGCTACGAGCAGTACTTC. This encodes CASSQENEWQGYEQYF.

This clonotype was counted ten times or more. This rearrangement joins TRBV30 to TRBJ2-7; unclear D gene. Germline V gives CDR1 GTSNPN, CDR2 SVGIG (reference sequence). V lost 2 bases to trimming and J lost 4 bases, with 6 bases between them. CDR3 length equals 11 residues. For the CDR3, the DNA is TGTGCCTGGAGTCTTGGATACGAGCAGTACTTC. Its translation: CAWSLGYEQYF.

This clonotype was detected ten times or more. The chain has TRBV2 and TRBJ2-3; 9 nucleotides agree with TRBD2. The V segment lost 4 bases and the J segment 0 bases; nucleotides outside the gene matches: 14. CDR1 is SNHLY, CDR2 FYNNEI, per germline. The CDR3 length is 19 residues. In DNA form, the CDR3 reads TGTGCCAGCAGTGTGACCGGACTAGCGCTTCGTGCTAGCACAGATACGCAGTATTTT. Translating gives CASSVTGLALRASTDTQYF.

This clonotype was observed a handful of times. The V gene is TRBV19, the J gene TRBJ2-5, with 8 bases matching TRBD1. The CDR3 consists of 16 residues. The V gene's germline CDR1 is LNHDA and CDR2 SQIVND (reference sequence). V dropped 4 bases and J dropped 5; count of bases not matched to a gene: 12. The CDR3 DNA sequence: TGTGCCAGTAGTACGACAGGGGCGACCCTGTCCGAGACCCAGTACTTC. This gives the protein CASSTTGATLSETQYF.

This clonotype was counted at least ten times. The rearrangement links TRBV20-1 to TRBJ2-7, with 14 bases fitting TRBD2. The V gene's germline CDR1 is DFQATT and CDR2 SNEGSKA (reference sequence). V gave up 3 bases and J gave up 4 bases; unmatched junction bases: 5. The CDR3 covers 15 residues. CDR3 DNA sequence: TGCAGTGCTAGCTACGGGACTAGCGGGAGATACGAGCAGTACTTC. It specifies CSASYGTSGRYEQYF.